This is a list of T cell receptor beta chains from one sample in a study of synovial regulatory T cells in juvenile arthritis. Assay: immunoSEQ multiplex PCR; the TCRdb copy retains only in-frame clones and omits some. This sample contains around 9,500 clones. The sample taken for sequencing was Treg cells from blood. These receptors came from a donor younger than 30 with juvenile idiopathic arthritis. Each CDR3 is given with its conserved first and last residue. The order of the fields is V gene, J gene, clone size, CDR3 protein. Some rows have no size entry. The others give once, few or many, or a class for an expanded clone.

V: TRBV9
J: TRBJ1-2
size: -
CDR3: CASSVDGYGYTF

V: TRBV7-9
J: TRBJ2-3
size: -
CDR3: CASSLAGTLRDTQYF

V: TRBV7-2
J: TRBJ2-3
size: -
CDR3: CASSYSSGGRTDTQYF

V: TRBV6-5
J: TRBJ2-3
size: -
CDR3: CASSASGSTDTQYF

V: TRBV10-1
J: TRBJ2-2
size: -
CDR3: CASSETNTGELFF

V: TRBV5-6
J: TRBJ1-5
size: -
CDR3: CASSSTGGGQPQHF

V: TRBV20-1
J: TRBJ2-3
size: -
CDR3: CSASWDTQYF

V: TRBV7-9
J: TRBJ1-2
size: -
CDR3: CASSLGHLYGYTF

V: TRBV5-4
J: TRBJ1-3
size: medium-sized
CDR3: CASSPGGTAVFGNTIYF

V: TRBV5-6
J: TRBJ1-1
size: -
CDR3: CASRADRASFTEAFF

V: TRBV6-5
J: TRBJ2-5
size: -
CDR3: CASRTGAETQYF

V: TRBV4-2
J: TRBJ2-4
size: -
CDR3: CASSQTRAGTSHIQYF

V: TRBV5-1
J: TRBJ1-1
size: -
CDR3: CASSLRGGDTEAFF

V: TRBV4-3
J: TRBJ2-2
size: medium-sized
CDR3: CASSQDPSGNTGELFF

V: TRBV19
J: TRBJ1-5
size: medium-sized
CDR3: CASSIPVSFTNQPQHF

V: TRBV10-3
J: TRBJ1-6
size: medium-sized
CDR3: CAIRETGNSPLHF

V: TRBV27
J: TRBJ1-2
size: -
CDR3: CASSLSRLYGYTF

V: TRBV30
J: TRBJ1-2
size: -
CDR3: CAWIMTPHTNGYTF

V: TRBV10-3
J: TRBJ2-1
size: -
CDR3: CAISVGLLRNNEQFF

V: TRBV18
J: TRBJ2-6
size: -
CDR3: CASSTGQIYSGADVLTF

V: TRBV29-1
J: TRBJ2-2
size: -
CDR3: CSALGTGGPGELFF

V: TRBV7-6
J: TRBJ1-2
size: -
CDR3: CASSLRAGYTNYGYTF

V: TRBV7-2
J: TRBJ1-1
size: -
CDR3: CASSLVIGTNTEAFF

V: TRBV5-6
J: TRBJ1-2
size: -
CDR3: CASSQRIYGYTF

V: TRBV7-8
J: TRBJ2-7
size: -
CDR3: CASSLGYTSYEQYF

V: TRBV6-5
J: TRBJ1-5
size: -
CDR3: CASRKRQGSNQPQHF

V: TRBV27
J: TRBJ2-1
size: -
CDR3: CASSLFGGTPGGEQFF

V: TRBV6-5
J: TRBJ1-2
size: -
CDR3: CASSLKGINYGYTF

V: TRBV2
J: TRBJ1-6
size: -
CDR3: CASSRGTVNNSPLHF

V: TRBV5-1
J: TRBJ2-7
size: -
CDR3: CASSPGGTVTYEQYF

V: TRBV18
J: TRBJ1-3
size: medium-sized
CDR3: CASSPPSGSSGNTIYF

V: TRBV5-1
J: TRBJ1-4
size: medium-sized
CDR3: CASSATGREKLFF

V: TRBV7-8
J: TRBJ1-6
size: -
CDR3: CASSLDRGNSPLHF

V: TRBV21-1
J: TRBJ1-5
size: -
CDR3: CASSKDLGQGETRQPQHF

V: TRBV5-1
J: TRBJ1-2
size: -
CDR3: CASSSDRGLPGYGYTF

V: TRBV9
J: TRBJ2-5
size: -
CDR3: CASSRLGTSGRRETQYF

V: TRBV2
J: TRBJ1-5
size: -
CDR3: CASSGRDKLSQPQHF

V: TRBV9
J: TRBJ2-7
size: -
CDR3: CASSTGQAYSYEQYF

V: TRBV6-6
J: TRBJ2-7
size: -
CDR3: CASSHTSVEQYF

V: TRBV18
J: TRBJ2-6
size: -
CDR3: CASSAIRGAGANVLTF

V: TRBV5-4
J: TRBJ2-3
size: -
CDR3: CASSQGLAGGTDTQYF

V: TRBV9
J: TRBJ2-7
size: -
CDR3: CASSEGVGSPYEQYF

V: TRBV25-1
J: TRBJ2-7
size: -
CDR3: CASSEYGDRLQYF

V: TRBV5-4
J: TRBJ2-1
size: -
CDR3: CASSSPAGPSEQFF

V: TRBV4-3
J: TRBJ2-3
size: -
CDR3: CASSQDSSGRAGDTQYF

V: TRBV6-1
J: TRBJ2-5
size: -
CDR3: CASSDLPGQGLETQYF

V: TRBV12-5
J: TRBJ2-3
size: -
CDR3: CASDSPRSARSLGDTQYF

V: TRBV5-1
J: TRBJ2-2
size: -
CDR3: CASSLGANTGELFF